These 19 T cell receptor beta chains originate from one sample sequenced in a study of beta chain features in type 1 diabetes. Expressed TCRB transcripts were sequenced, since all the RNA that had been isolated was reverse transcribed. The assay was immunoSEQ multiplex PCR, and TCRdb's table has in-frame clones only and misses some. Of about half a million clones in the sample, about 29% were seen once. The sequenced sample was naive CD4+ T cells from blood. The receptors were gathered from a man younger than 35 in good health.

This chain joins TRBV7-2 and TRBJ1-2; a possible D gene is TRBD1 (5 bases). The CDR3 totals 16 residues. V lost 5 bases and J 6 bases, leaving 22 bases between the germline ends. CDR1 and CDR2 (germline): SGHTA, FQGNSA. CDR3 sequence reads: CASSQQGGGGLHGYTF. The CDR3 nucleotides read TGTGCCAGCAGCCAACAAGGCGGCGGGGGTCTTCATGGCTACACCTTC.

To note about this clone: Other DNA sequences in this specimen translate into the identical CDR3. The CDR3 spells CASSSGTDTQYF. CDR3 nucleotides: TGTGCCAGCAGCTCCGGCACAGATACGCAGTATTTT. This chain connects TRBV7-3 to TRBJ2-3; D gene ambiguous. Trimming shortened V by 4 bases and J by 1 base, and 3 bases separated the two germline ends. Germline V gene data show CDR1 as SGHTA and CDR2 as FQGTGA. The CDR3 runs 12 residues.

This clone was found a few times. V is TRBV2 and J is TRBJ1-5, with a weak D call TRBD1 (5 bases). Trimming took 1 base from V and 3 from J, leaving 7 bases between them. The germline V gene encodes CDR1 SNHLY and CDR2 FYNNEI. The CDR3 is 14 amino acids. CDR3 sequence reads: CASSEVGANQPQHF. The CDR3 DNA sequence: TGTGCCAGCAGTGAAGTAGGGGCCAATCAGCCCCAGCATTTT.

This chain connects TRBV30 to TRBJ2-1; 7 bases align to TRBD2. After removal of 0 bases from V and 9 bases from J, the junction contained 5 bases not matched to a gene. The CDR3 runs 13 residues. Germline V gene data show CDR1 as GTSNPN and CDR2 as SVGIG (reference sequence). CDR3 residues: CAWSVWVAGEQFF. The CDR3 bases are TGTGCCTGGAGTGTGTGGGTAGCGGGTGAGCAGTTCTTC.

The gene calls are TRBV6-1 and TRBJ2-7, with 9 bases identical to TRBD2. The CDR3 is 14 residues long. Germline V lookup: CDR1 MNHNS, CDR2 SASEGT. The J segment lost 3 bases and the V segment lost 6 bases, leaving 6 bases of the junction unmatched. CDR3 sequence reads: CASSRTSGYYEQYF. The CDR3 DNA is TGTGCCAGCAGCCGAACTAGCGGGTACTACGAGCAGTACTTC.

This chain connects TRBV4-1 to TRBJ2-7; 8 positions match TRBD2. V lost 1 base, J lost 2 bases, and 4 bases stayed unmatched. The CDR3 extends over 15 amino acids. Germline V gene data show CDR1 as MGHRA and CDR2 as YSYEKL. The CDR3 here is CASSQVPGLAYEQYF. The CDR3 nucleotides are TGCGCCAGCAGCCAAGTCCCGGGACTAGCCTACGAGCAGTACTTC.

This clone was recorded a few times. The V and J genes are TRBV30 and TRBJ1-2; D gene uncertain. The CDR3 runs to 12 residues. Germline V gene sequence: CDR1 GTSNPN, CDR2 SVGIG (reference sequence). V shed 5 bases and J shed 4 bases, with 11 bases lying between them. The CDR3 nucleotides are TGTGCCTGGTCGAGTCTCCCCTATGGCTACACCTTC. Protein: CAWSSLPYGYTF.

This clone appeared a few times. The V call is TRBV5-1, the J call TRBJ2-7; tentative D call: TRBD1 (6 bases). The CDR3 consists of 15 residues. Trimming removed 4 bases at V and 5 bases at J, with 19 bases between. Per the germline V gene, CDR1 is SGHRS and CDR2 is YFSETQ. The CDR3 spells CASSVGDTLLDEQYF. The CDR3, as DNA: TGCGCCAGCAGCGTAGGGGACACACTTCTGGACGAGCAGTACTTC.

In this sample, this clone turned up many times. This chain uses TRBV30 with TRBJ2-1, with 12 bases fitting TRBD2. The trim removed 2 bases at V and 11 bases at J, leaving 4 bases unmatched. Germline CDR1 and CDR2: GTSNPN and SVGIG (reference sequence). CDR3 length: 13 residues. CDR3 sequence: CAWSRLAGGKQFF. CDR3 bases: TGTGCCTGGAGTCGGCTAGCGGGAGGGAAGCAGTTCTTC.

Worth noting for this clone: One end of the junction fails to match germline, which may point to a read error. The chain links TRBV10-3 to TRBJ2-3, with D maybe TRBD2 (5 bases). Per germline, CDR1 ENHRY and CDR2 SYGVKD. The CDR3 is 13 residues long. The chain's CDR3 is CATTRDPTYTQYF. The CDR3 region has the DNA TGTGCCACCACTCGGGATCCCACATATACGCAGTATTTT.

This clone was observed a handful of times. V and J are TRBV11-1 and TRBJ2-1; possibly TRBD2 for D (6 bases). V shed 5 bases and J shed 8 bases, with 19 bases lying between them. CDR3 size: 15 residues. Germline CDR1 SGHAT, CDR2 FQDESV (reference sequence). Here the CDR3 DNA reads TGTGCCAGCAGCCCCGCGGGCCGAGGAGGGGATGAGCAGTTCTTC. This encodes CASSPAGRGGDEQFF.

The CDR3 sequence is CASSPPRQGPDTQYF. The CDR3 DNA follows: TGCGCCAGCAGCCCCCCCCGTCAGGGCCCAGATACGCAGTATTTT. The chain links TRBV5-1 to TRBJ2-3; a possible D gene is TRBD1 (5 bases). V gave up 4 bases and J gave up 4 bases, with 16 bases separating them. This CDR3 spans 15 amino acids. From germline, CDR1 is SGHRS and CDR2 YFSETQ.

The rearrangement uses TRBV29-1 and TRBJ2-1, with D perhaps matching TRBD1 or TRBD2 (5 bases each). The CDR3 totals 17 residues. The V end was cut by 2 bases, the J end by 0 bases, with 17 bases between. CDR1 is SQVTM and CDR2 is ANQGSEA in the germline V gene. The CDR3 here is CSVEIGLGVSSYNEQFF. The CDR3 nucleotides read TGCAGCGTTGAAATAGGGTTGGGGGTCAGCTCCTACAATGAGCAGTTCTTC.

The chain links TRBV7-9 to TRBJ2-5, with D maybe TRBD2 (6 bases). Between the trimmed V and J ends, which lost 8 bases and 2 bases, there was a span of 15 bases. Germline CDR1 SEHNR, CDR2 FQNEAQ (reference sequence). This CDR3 spans 14 amino acids. CDR3 coding DNA: TGTGCCAGCTTTCAGGTCGGGGGTCAAGAGACCCAGTACTTC. Protein product: CASFQVGGQETQYF.

This clone was counted once. The chain has TRBV5-1 and TRBJ2-3; D remains unclear. The CDR3 consists of 15 residues. Trimming shortened V by 0 bases and J by 0 bases, and 8 bases separated the two germline ends. Germline values: CDR1 SGHRS, CDR2 YFSETQ. The CDR3 DNA is TGCGCCAGCAGCTTGGAATCTCCTAGCACAGATACGCAGTATTTT. Translated: CASSLESPSTDTQYF.

The genes are TRBV29-1 and TRBJ2-5; D is unclear. The CDR3 is 11 amino acids. Per the germline V gene, CDR1 is SQVTM and CDR2 is ANQGSEA. The germline V and J ends were trimmed by 7 bases and 1 base, with 7 bases remaining between them. The CDR3, as DNA: TGCAGCGCTCCGGGCCAAGAGACCCAGTACTTC. Its protein is CSAPGQETQYF. Based on the CDR3 plus reference TRBV29-1 and TRBJ2-5, the full variable domain is SAVISQKPSRDICQRGTSLTIQCQVDSQVTMMFWYRQQPGQSLTLIATANQGSEATYESGFVIDKFPISRPNLTFSTLTVSNMSPEDSSIYLCSAPGQETQYFGPGTRLLVL.

This clone was seen more than once but under ten times. This chain uses TRBV10-3 with TRBJ1-5; D not resolved. The germline gives CDR1 ENHRY, CDR2 SYGVKD. Trimming shortened V by 2 bases and J by 4 bases, and 9 bases separated the two germline ends. The CDR3 is 14 residues long. The CDR3 sequence: CAISEQIGNQPQHF. DNA for the CDR3: TGTGCCATCAGTGAGCAGATCGGGAATCAGCCCCAGCATTTT.

Here the CDR3 DNA reads TGTGCCTGGAGTTGGTTGGGAAGGAAAATAAACACTGAAGCTTTCTTT. Amino acids: CAWSWLGRKINTEAFF. The J gene is TRBJ1-1, the V gene TRBV30; D not resolved. There are 16 residues in the CDR3. Germline assignment: CDR1 GTSNPN and CDR2 SVGIG (reference sequence). V was trimmed by 2 bases and J by 2 bases, leaving 18 bases between them. Combining the CDR3 with reference TRBV30 and TRBJ1-1 gives the whole variable domain SQTIHQWPATLVQPVGSPLSLECTVEGTSNPNLYWYRQAAGRGLQLLFYSVGIGQISSEVPQNLSASRPQDRQFILSSKKLLLSDSGFYLCAWSWLGRKINTEAFFGQGTRLTVV.

The chain carries TRBV30 and TRBJ1-5; D is perhaps TRBD1 (6 bases). With 3 bases removed from V and 7 bases from J, the gap between germline ends came to 13 bases. Germline values: CDR1 GTSNPN, CDR2 SVGIG (reference sequence). The CDR3 runs 13 residues. The CDR3 coding sequence is TGTGCCTGGAGCCACAGGGAGGGCCAGCCCCAGCATTTT. It is translated as CAWSHREGQPQHF.